This entry lists 28 T cell receptor beta chains sequenced from one sample in a study of cytomegalovirus exposure and HLA in healthy donors. Primers: 60 Vbeta forward and 13 Jbeta reverse. TCRdb's table, derived via immunoSEQ multiplex PCR, lists solely in-frame clones and lacks some. The sample has about 200,000 clones, 79% seen once; the top ten hold around 1.5%. The material sequenced was PBMCs. These receptors came from a woman aged 45-59 years in good health and CMV-seronegative.

DNA of the CDR3: TGTGCCAGCAGTTACAGGGGGACCGGGGAGCTGTTTTTT. The encoded protein is CASSYRGTGELFF. V is TRBV6-5 and J is TRBJ2-2; the D gene is possibly TRBD1 (6 bases). The CDR3 extends over 13 amino acids. V lost 2 bases, J lost 5 bases, and 6 bases lay in between. CDR1 is MNHEY and CDR2 is SVGAGI in the germline V gene.

The rearrangement links TRBV27 to TRBJ2-1; 9 bases fit TRBD1. The ends lost 5 bases at V and 4 bases at J; junction bases unmatched: 12. The CDR3 extends over 17 amino acids. The germline V gene encodes CDR1 MNHEY and CDR2 SMNVEV (reference sequence). The CDR3 spells CASSPRGTGRAYNEQFF. In DNA form, the CDR3 reads TGTGCCAGCAGTCCCCGAGGGACAGGGAGGGCTTACAATGAGCAGTTCTTC.

This chain connects TRBV5-1 to TRBJ2-7; 12 bases match TRBD1. After removal of 0 bases from V and 2 bases from J, the junction contained 18 bases not matched to a gene. CDR1 and CDR2 from the germline V gene are SGHRS and YFSETQ. CDR3 size: 21 residues. The CDR3 is CASSLEAFWDRGRWGAYEQYF. CDR3 nucleotides: TGCGCCAGCAGCTTGGAGGCGTTCTGGGACAGGGGGCGGTGGGGCGCCTACGAGCAGTACTTC. Full variable domain (remainder filled in from reference TRBV5-1 and TRBJ2-7): KAGVTQTPRYLIKTRGQQVTLSCSPISGHRSVSWYQQTPGQGLQFLFEYFSETQRNKGNFPGRFSGRQFSNSRSEMNVSTLELGDSALYLCASSLEAFWDRGRWGAYEQYFGPGTRLTVT.

The V call is TRBV7-3, the J call TRBJ2-2; 12 bases fit TRBD2. The CDR3 is 16 residues long. Germline V gene lookup returns CDR1 SGHTA and CDR2 FQGTGA. J gave up 7 bases and V 5 bases, and 8 bases lay outside the gene matches. CDR3 amino acids: CASSPGGLAGYGELFF. CDR3 sequence (DNA): TGTGCCAGCAGCCCAGGGGGACTAGCGGGTTACGGGGAGCTGTTTTTT.

The V and J genes are TRBV12-2 and TRBJ2-1; TRBD2 was called by the table and not checked on the DNA. TRBV12-2 is noted as a pseudogene. The CDR3 is 18 amino acids. The CDR3 loop is CASRPPPLRGAGYNEQFF. The CDR3 DNA follows: TGTGCAAGTCGCCCCCCACCTCTTCGGGGGGCGGGGTACAATGAGCAGTTCTTC.

V usage is TRBV2 and J usage is TRBJ1-2; 9 bases align to TRBD1. The CDR3 contains 15 residues. The trim removed 3 bases at V and 8 bases at J, leaving 10 bases unmatched. Germline CDR1 is SNHLY and CDR2 is FYNNEI. Written as DNA, the CDR3 is TGTGCCAGCAGTGATAAGGACAGGGGACGGGGAGGCTACACCTTC. Protein sequence: CASSDKDRGRGGYTF.

This sequence joins TRBV11-2 and TRBJ2-1; TRBD1 agrees at 10 bases. J lost 4 bases, V lost 4 bases, and 4 bases had no gene match. The length of the CDR3 is 15 residues. Germline CDR1 reads SGHAT; CDR2 reads FQNNGV. The CDR3 nucleotides are TGTGCCAGCAGCTCGGGACAGGGGAAATACAATGAGCAGTTCTTC. Translating gives CASSSGQGKYNEQFF.

V and J are TRBV27 and TRBJ2-2; 7 bases match TRBD1. J lost 5 bases, V lost 4 bases, and 4 bases had no gene match. Per germline, CDR1 MNHEY and CDR2 SMNVEV (reference sequence). This CDR3 has 14 residues. The DNA of the CDR3 is TGTGCCAGCAGTTGGGCAGGGGGAACCGGGGAGCTGTTTTTT. Translating it yields CASSWAGGTGELFF.

J is TRBJ1-2 and V is TRBV7-9; TRBD1 matches at 8 bases. Germline CDR1 reads SEHNR; CDR2 reads FQNEAQ (reference sequence). The CDR3 has 14 amino acids. Trimming at V came to 6 bases and at J to 4 bases, leaving 7 bases not matched to a gene. CDR3 region: CASRGRQGRYGYTF. The CDR3 DNA sequence: TGTGCCAGCAGAGGCCGACAGGGGCGCTATGGCTACACCTTC.

V and J are TRBV20-1 and TRBJ2-7; weak D call: TRBD1 (5 bases). Germline assignment: CDR1 DFQATT and CDR2 SNEGSKA (reference sequence). V lost 4 bases and J 5 bases, leaving 9 bases between the germline ends. The CDR3 has 11 residues. The CDR3 sequence is CSAKDKHEQYF. DNA of the CDR3: TGCAGTGCTAAGGACAAACACGAGCAGTACTTC.

V usage is TRBV9 and J usage is TRBJ2-1; TRBD2 agrees at 13 bases. CDR1 is SGDLS and CDR2 is YYNGEE in the germline V gene. This CDR3 is 19 amino acids long. Trimming cost V 1 base and J 0 bases; bases outside gene matches: 7. The CDR3 is CASSVTGTSGNPSYNEQFF. CDR3 bases: TGTGCCAGCAGCGTAACAGGGACTAGCGGGAATCCCTCCTACAATGAGCAGTTCTTC.

The chain has TRBV10-3 and TRBJ2-7, with TRBD1 matching 8 bases. The CDR3 consists of 15 residues. Looked up from germline, CDR1 is ENHRY and CDR2 is SYGVKD. V shed 6 bases and J 2 bases; nucleotides not matched to a gene: 9. CDR3 in DNA: TGTGCCATCAGACTAGGACAGGGTCTCCCCTACGAGCAGTACTTC. The encoded protein is CAIRLGQGLPYEQYF.

This clone has just one count. V gene TRBV19 combines with J gene TRBJ2-3; 15 bases fit TRBD2. Germline V CDR1 and CDR2: LNHDA, SQIVND (reference sequence). V trimming: 3 bases; J trimming: 4 bases; junction bases outside the gene matches: 2. This CDR3 has 16 amino acids. CDR3: CASSIGLAGGADTQYF. DNA of the CDR3: TGTGCCAGTAGTATTGGACTAGCGGGAGGGGCAGATACGCAGTATTTT.

This clone has a single count. The chain is built from TRBV6-5 and TRBJ2-3, with 7 bases identical to TRBD2. Trimming at V came to 0 bases and at J to 1 base, leaving 4 bases not matched to a gene. This CDR3 region has 16 residues. Germline loops: CDR1 MNHEY, CDR2 SVGAGI. The CDR3 DNA reads TGTGCCAGCAGTTACTCGCGGCTAGCGGGCACAGATACGCAGTATTTT. Translated, it gives CASSYSRLAGTDTQYF.

V and J are TRBV5-1 and TRBJ2-5, with TRBD1 matching over 7 bases. Germline V gene data show CDR1 as SGHRS and CDR2 as YFSETQ. The CDR3 runs to 14 residues. The V segment lost 4 bases and the J segment 4 bases; nucleotides outside the gene matches: 7. In DNA form, the CDR3 reads TGCGCCAGCAGCGAGGGACAGCTCGGAGAGACCCAGTACTTC. This translates into CASSEGQLGETQYF.

This chain uses TRBV7-8 with TRBJ2-7, with 7 bases fitting TRBD1. CDR3 size: 14 residues. Losses at the gene ends were 2 bases for V and 4 bases for J; bases not matched to a gene: 5. Germline CDR1 reads SGHVS; CDR2 reads FQNEAQ. Written as DNA, the CDR3 is TGTGCCAGCAGCTTACCAGACAGGGAGTACGAGCAGTACTTC. Protein product: CASSLPDREYEQYF.

This clone was picked up a small number of times. The chain couples TRBV27 to TRBJ1-1; possible D gene TRBD1, 6 bases. From germline, CDR1 is MNHEY and CDR2 SMNVEV (reference sequence). Trimming stripped 0 bases from V and 1 base from J, with 12 bases between. The CDR3 is 16 amino acids. CDR3 amino acids: CASSLSLGTPNTEAFF. The CDR3 coding sequence is TGTGCCAGCAGTTTATCGCTCGGGACACCGAACACTGAAGCTTTCTTT.

There are a few counts of this clone. This rearrangement joins TRBV5-6 to TRBJ1-4; TRBD1 agrees at 9 bases. Germline V gene data show CDR1 as SGHDT and CDR2 as YYEEEE. The CDR3 runs to 17 residues. V lost 0 bases and J lost 2; bases outside the gene matches: 5. The CDR3 coding sequence is TGTGCCAGCAGCTTGGTAGGGACAGGGATTACTAATGAAAAACTGTTTTTT. Translated, it gives CASSLVGTGITNEKLFF.

The chain links TRBV5-4 to TRBJ2-7; TRBD2 agrees at 15 bases. Losses at the gene ends were 4 bases for V and 3 bases for J; bases not matched to a gene: 11. This CDR3 is 18 amino acids long. Germline CDR1 and CDR2: SGHNT and YYREEE (reference sequence). The CDR3 region is CASSPGGLAGGGGYEQYF. The CDR3 DNA is TGTGCCAGCAGCCCGGGCGGACTAGCGGGAGGGGGCGGCTACGAGCAGTACTTC.

The CDR3 spells CASSIAKNTEAFF. The DNA of the CDR3 is TGTGCCAGCAGTATCGCGAAGAACACTGAAGCTTTCTTT. The rearrangement links TRBV27 to TRBJ1-1; D gene uncertain. The V gene's germline CDR1 is MNHEY and CDR2 SMNVEV (reference sequence). V gave up 5 bases and J gave up 1 base, with 8 bases separating them. The CDR3 is made up of 13 amino acids.

The chain carries TRBV27 and TRBJ1-2; 8 positions match TRBD1. The length of the CDR3 is 16 residues. Germline values: CDR1 MNHEY, CDR2 SMNVEV (reference sequence). V shed 2 bases and J 4 bases; nucleotides not matched to a gene: 9. The CDR3 DNA follows: TGTGCCAGCAGTTTACGTCCAGGGGGCATTCCCTATGGCTACACCTTC. It is translated as CASSLRPGGIPYGYTF.

The chain links TRBV19 to TRBJ2-1; TRBD2 is a possible D gene (5 bases). The CDR3 extends over 15 amino acids. The germline V gene has CDR1 LNHDA and CDR2 SQIVND (reference sequence). V dropped 7 bases and J dropped 2 bases, with 15 bases sitting between them. CDR3 region: CASTPRDMTYNEQFF. CDR3 in DNA: TGTGCCAGTACGCCCCGGGATATGACCTACAATGAGCAGTTCTTC.

The chain couples TRBV2 to TRBJ2-5, with a weak D call TRBD2 (6 bases). The CDR3 has 13 residues. Looked up from germline, CDR1 is SNHLY and CDR2 is FYNNEI. Trimming left V 10 bases short and J 2 bases short, with 14 bases between. The CDR3 loop is CATTRGRQETQYF. The DNA for the CDR3 is TGTGCCACCACAAGAGGGAGGCAAGAGACCCAGTACTTC.

This chain connects TRBV10-1 to TRBJ1-1; 8 bases line up with TRBD1. This CDR3 region has 17 residues. Looked up from germline, CDR1 is WNHNN and CDR2 is SYGVQD (reference sequence). The trim removed 2 bases at V and 0 bases at J, leaving 8 bases unmatched. The CDR3 sequence: CASSERDRNGMNTEAFF. The DNA of the CDR3 is TGCGCCAGCAGTGAGCGGGACAGGAACGGCATGAACACTGAAGCTTTCTTT.

J is TRBJ1-2 and V is TRBV5-4; tentative D call: TRBD1 (5 bases). This CDR3 has 16 amino acids. In germline, CDR1 is SGHNT, CDR2 YYREEE (reference sequence). Trimming removed 0 bases from V and 7 bases from J, with 19 bases in between. CDR3 nucleotides: TGTGCCAGCAGCTTGGAGGGGCCGGGTGCCTACTCTGGCTACACCTTC. Its translation: CASSLEGPGAYSGYTF.

The chain links TRBV29-1 to TRBJ1-5, with TRBD1 matching over 9 bases. Trimming took 5 bases from V and 3 from J; bases not matched to a gene: 2. The CDR3 covers 13 residues. Germline CDR1 SQVTM, CDR2 ANQGSEA. The CDR3 loop reads CSVRDRDNQPQHF. The CDR3 nucleotides are TGCAGCGTTCGGGACAGGGACAATCAGCCCCAGCATTTT.

V is TRBV28 and J is TRBJ1-5; 10 bases align to TRBD1. The CDR3 has 16 residues. V was pared by 6 bases and J by 5 bases, with 10 bases of the junction left unmatched. Looked up from germline, CDR1 is MDHEN and CDR2 is SYDVKM. The CDR3, as DNA: TGTGCCAGCAGGCCCAGACGACAGGGGGCTTATCAGCCCCAGCATTTT. Protein product: CASRPRRQGAYQPQHF. Full variable domain (remainder filled in from reference TRBV28 and TRBJ1-5): DVKVTQSSRYLVKRTGEKVFLECVQDMDHENMFWYRQDPGLGLRLIYFSYDVKMKEKGDIPEGYSVSREKKERFSLILESASTNQTSMYLCASRPRRQGAYQPQHFGDGTRLSIL.

The chain links TRBV7-3 to TRBJ2-3; 9 positions agree with TRBD1. The CDR3 has 16 residues. CDR1 and CDR2 (germline): SGHTA, FQGTGA. The junction had 14 bases not matched to a gene; V was cut back by 5 bases and J by 8 bases. CDR3 loop: CASSPLTGGDAGTQYF. CDR3 nucleotides: TGTGCCAGCAGCCCTCTTACAGGGGGCGATGCTGGTACGCAGTATTTT.